The clone carrying this T cell receptor beta chain appeared a few times. This CDR3 has 15 residues. The germline V and J ends were trimmed by 0 bases and 9 bases, with 16 bases remaining between them. CDR1 is SGHNT, CDR2 YYREEE, per germline (reference sequence). This record belongs to a study of early T cells in non-severe SARS-CoV-2 infection. Attached unique molecular identifiers marked individual cDNA molecules. TCRdb reanalysed the 5' RACE reads using MiXCR and keeps one entry per CDR3 protein. This sample yields 50,000 to 65,000 distinct CDR3 sequences, of which 8% to 9.5% are seen a single time; 17% belongs to the top ten.

This sequence originates from an adult who was a healthcare worker with PCR-confirmed SARS-CoV-2 infection or an uninfected control (not recorded which). The V and J genes are TRBV5-4 and TRBJ2-1; D might be TRBD1 (6 bases). The sample consisted of whole blood. The CDR3 reads CASSLAGASGAEQFF. DNA of the CDR3: TGTGCCAGCAGCTTGGCAGGGGCTTCCGGGGCTGAGCAGTTCTTC.